Shown below are 17 T cell receptor beta chains from a single sample sequenced in a study of cytomegalovirus exposure and HLA in healthy donors. 13 Jbeta primers and 60 Vbeta primers were used for the PCR. The protocol was immunoSEQ multiplex PCR, while the TCRdb copy is restricted to in-frame clones and leaves out a portion. This sample has 100,000 to 150,000 clones; 65% to 80% occur once, and the top ten carry about 3.4%. Sequencing input: PBMCs. These receptors were collected from a young man in good health and CMV-seronegative.

The gene calls are TRBV25-1 and TRBJ2-1, with TRBD2 identical over 7 bases. The CDR3 has 16 amino acids. The germline gives CDR1 MGHDK, CDR2 SYGVNS. V was pared by 5 bases and J by 5 bases, with 12 bases of the junction left unmatched. The CDR3 region has the DNA TGTGCCAGCAGTCCCCGGCGAGCGGGGTCCGACAATGAGCAGTTCTTC. It yields the protein CASSPRRAGSDNEQFF.

J is TRBJ2-7 and V is TRBV28; D call uncertain. This CDR3 is built from 13 residues. V was shortened by 6 bases and J by 5 bases, with 14 bases between the two germline ends. Germline CDR1 MDHEN, CDR2 SYDVKM. CDR3 amino acids: CASSSVAPHEQYF. The DNA for the CDR3 is TGTGCCAGCAGCAGCGTGGCGCCCCACGAGCAGTACTTC. The entire variable domain, with the rest obtained from reference TRBV28 and TRBJ2-7, is as follows: DVKVTQSSRYLVKRTGEKVFLECVQDMDHENMFWYRQDPGLGLRLIYFSYDVKMKEKGDIPEGYSVSREKKERFSLILESASTNQTSMYLCASSSVAPHEQYFGPGTRLTVT.

The chain carries TRBV9 and TRBJ2-2; 10 bases fit TRBD2. V lost 4 bases and J lost 5; bases outside the gene matches: 8. The CDR3 has 16 amino acids. CDR1 SGDLS and CDR2 YYNGEE come from the germline V gene. The CDR3 DNA reads as TGTGCCAGCAGCCCAAGCGGGGGGGCTCGGACCGGGGAGCTGTTTTTT. It translates to CASSPSGGARTGELFF.

V is TRBV13 and J is TRBJ2-7, with 11 bases matching TRBD2. V was clipped by 4 bases and J by 5 bases; unmatched bases: 4. CDR1 is PRHDT and CDR2 is FYEKMQ in the germline V gene (reference sequence). The CDR3 has 14 amino acids. The CDR3 spells CASSSGLAAHEQYF. The CDR3 DNA sequence: TGTGCCAGCAGCTCGGGACTAGCGGCCCACGAGCAGTACTTC.

This clone has only a few counts. The chain recombines TRBV25-1 with TRBJ2-7, with a tentative D call TRBD2 (5 bases). V was cut by 4 bases and J by 2 bases, with 12 bases left in between. Germline V gene sequence: CDR1 MGHDK, CDR2 SYGVNS. This CDR3 has 14 residues. CDR3: CASSAQTTTYEQYF. Written as DNA, the CDR3 is TGTGCCAGCAGTGCACAGACTACCACCTACGAGCAGTACTTC.

The chain combines TRBV4-2 with TRBJ2-1, with 9 bases lining up with TRBD2. Germline V gives CDR1 LGHNA, CDR2 YNFKEQ. Trimming at V came to 0 bases and at J to 12 bases, leaving 15 bases not matched to a gene. The CDR3 runs 17 residues. The CDR3 nucleotides are TGTGCCAGCAGCCAAGATTTGAATAGCGGGGGCACGTTAGGGCAGTTCTTC. Translating it yields CASSQDLNSGGTLGQFF.

The V call is TRBV5-6, the J call TRBJ1-5, with unresolved D. V lost 0 bases, J lost 9 bases, and 22 bases lay in between. This CDR3 is built from 17 residues. Germline CDR1 reads SGHDT; CDR2 reads YYEEEE. CDR3 sequence (DNA): TGTGCCAGCAGCTTGGGAGGTAGACGGGATCCGCGGAGGCCCCAGCATTTT. It codes for CASSLGGRRDPRRPQHF.

V is TRBV10-3 and J is TRBJ2-7, with TRBD2 matching over 7 bases. Trimming cost V 10 bases and J 2 bases; bases outside gene matches: 8. Germline V gene data show CDR1 as ENHRY and CDR2 as SYGVKD. CDR3 length equals 13 residues. As DNA, the CDR3 is TGTGCCACCAGCCTAGCGGACACCTACGAGCAGTACTTC. Protein sequence: CATSLADTYEQYF.

The chain joins TRBV11-2 to TRBJ1-4; TRBD1 might be the D (6 bases). The CDR3 consists of 16 residues. V was clipped by 0 bases and J by 4 bases, with 12 bases between them. Germline V gene sequence: CDR1 SGHAT, CDR2 FQNNGV. The CDR3 coding sequence is TGTGCCAGCAGCTTAGAACCCAGGGGCGGTAATGAAAAACTGTTTTTT. Amino acid sequence: CASSLEPRGGNEKLFF.

For the CDR3, the DNA is TGTGCCTGTCTGACAGGAACGCCTTCAGTACCCAATCAGCCCCAGCATTTT. Its protein is CACLTGTPSVPNQPQHF. J is TRBJ1-5 and V is TRBV30; D is possibly TRBD1 (6 bases). Germline V lookup: CDR1 GTSNPN, CDR2 SVGIG (reference sequence). With 6 bases removed from V and 3 bases from J, the gap between germline ends came to 24 bases. This CDR3 comprises 17 residues. Using reference TRBV30 and TRBJ1-5 for the parts outside the CDR3, the full variable domain is SQTIHQWPATLVQPVGSPLSLECTVEGTSNPNLYWYRQAAGRGLQLLFYSVGIGQISSEVPQNLSASRPQDRQFILSSKKLLLSDSGFYLCACLTGTPSVPNQPQHFGDGTRLSIL.

This clone occurred a few times. The chain links TRBV5-1 to TRBJ2-1; D is perhaps TRBD1 (6 bases). CDR3 size: 15 residues. Between the trimmed V and J ends, which lost 0 bases and 6 bases, there was a span of 13 bases. CDR1 is SGHRS, CDR2 YFSETQ, per germline. The CDR3 nucleotides read TGCGCCAGCAGCTTGGAATTTGGGACACTCAATGAGCAGTTCTTC. It specifies CASSLEFGTLNEQFF.

This clone was recorded once. The V call is TRBV27, the J call TRBJ1-5, with D hard to call. V lost 5 bases to trimming and J lost 2 bases, with 19 bases between them. The CDR3 runs to 17 residues. The germline gives CDR1 MNHEY, CDR2 SMNVEV (reference sequence). This CDR3 reads CASSPGPYPHGNQPQHF. Written as DNA, the CDR3 is TGTGCCAGCAGTCCGGGTCCCTACCCGCACGGCAATCAGCCCCAGCATTTT.

The genes are TRBV6-1 and TRBJ1-1, with 7 bases lining up with TRBD1. Per germline, CDR1 MNHNS and CDR2 SASEGT. The V gene end was trimmed by 4 bases and the J gene end by 4 bases; junction bases not matched to a gene: 6. The CDR3 covers 14 residues. The CDR3 sequence is CASSGGRTGTEAFF. The CDR3 bases are TGTGCCAGCAGTGGGGGGAGGACAGGCACTGAAGCTTTCTTT.

The chain couples TRBV28 to TRBJ2-7, with TRBD2 identical over 7 bases. The V and J ends lost 5 bases and 1 base, in that order; junction bases with no gene match: 8. The CDR3 is 15 amino acids. CDR1 MDHEN and CDR2 SYDVKM come from the germline V gene. The CDR3 reads CASSPHSGHSYEQYF. Written as DNA, the CDR3 is TGTGCCAGCAGTCCTCATAGCGGGCATTCCTACGAGCAGTACTTC.

The rearrangement links TRBV19 to TRBJ1-5; 8 bases fit TRBD1. CDR3 size: 13 residues. The junction had 7 bases not matched to a gene; V was cut back by 9 bases and J by 6 bases. Per germline, CDR1 LNHDA and CDR2 SQIVND (reference sequence). The CDR3 reads CARGQVLGQPQHF. The CDR3 DNA follows: TGTGCCAGGGGACAGGTCTTGGGTCAGCCCCAGCATTTT.

The rearrangement uses TRBV7-6 and TRBJ2-1, with TRBD2 matching 14 bases. V was pared by 1 base and J by 14 bases, with 4 bases of the junction left unmatched. CDR1 and CDR2 from the germline V gene are SGHVS and FNYEAQ. There are 14 residues in the CDR3. The CDR3 DNA reads TGTGCCAGCAGCTTAGGGACTAGCGGGGGGAATGAGTTCTTC. Protein sequence: CASSLGTSGGNEFF.

The J gene is TRBJ1-1, the V gene TRBV9; a possible D gene is TRBD1 (6 bases). Deletions cut 6 bases from V and 11 bases from J, with 20 bases between. The V gene's germline CDR1 is SGDLS and CDR2 YYNGEE. This CDR3 is built from 13 residues. Here the CDR3 DNA reads TGTGCCAGCACCGGGGAGGGGGGGGTGAAGGCTTTCTTT. This codes for CASTGEGGVKAFF.